These 8 T cell receptor beta chains share one sample of origin, sequenced in a study of long-term antiretroviral therapy in people with HIV. This was the immunoSEQ v3.0 assay at survey level. Sequencing was performed with immunoSEQ multiplex PCR; in TCRdb, only in-frame clones are kept and a portion is missing. This sample yields approximately 24,000 clones, of which 80% to 85% are seen a single time; 16% belongs to the top ten. This specimen consisted of unsorted PBMCs, obtained at the start of antiretroviral therapy, before treatment. Source of these receptors: a woman between 18 and 29 years old with HIV.

The chain joins TRBV29-1 to TRBJ2-7; a weak D match, TRBD2 (5 bases). Germline assignment: CDR1 SQVTM and CDR2 ANQGSEA. The CDR3 consists of 12 residues. V was clipped by 4 bases and J by 4 bases, with 11 bases between them. For the CDR3, the DNA is TGCAGCGTTGGAAGGACTCCGTACGAGCAGTACTTC. It specifies CSVGRTPYEQYF.

DNA of the CDR3: TGTGCCAGCAGCTTAGGCGCGGCTAGCGGGGTTTACCACTTGCAGTATTTT. As protein: CASSLGAASGVYHLQYF. This chain joins TRBV7-2 and TRBJ2-3, with TRBD2 identical over 9 bases. V shed 1 base, J shed 11 bases, and the junction held 16 bases outside the gene matches. CDR1 and CDR2 (germline): SGHTA, FQGNSA. The CDR3 totals 17 residues.

This rearrangement joins TRBV29-1 to TRBJ1-2; D might be TRBD1 (5 bases). The CDR3 extends over 14 amino acids. V shed 5 bases and J shed 4 bases, with 17 bases lying between them. In germline, CDR1 is SQVTM, CDR2 ANQGSEA. The CDR3 region has the DNA TGCAGCGTTCGGGGGGACCCATTCCGCTATGGCTACACCTTC. It encodes CSVRGDPFRYGYTF. Supplemented by reference TRBV29-1 and TRBJ1-2, the full variable domain reads SAVISQKPSRDICQRGTSLTIQCQVDSQVTMMFWYRQQPGQSLTLIATANQGSEATYESGFVIDKFPISRPNLTFSTLTVSNMSPEDSSIYLCSVRGDPFRYGYTFGSGTRLTVV.

V usage is TRBV2 and J usage is TRBJ1-1, with TRBD1 matching over 7 bases. The germline CDR1 and CDR2 sequences are SNHLY and FYNNEI. The ends lost 6 bases at V and 2 bases at J; junction bases unmatched: 3. This CDR3 comprises 13 residues. The CDR3 coding sequence is TGTGCCAGCAGGGGGACAGCTAACACTGAAGCTTTCTTT. Translating it yields CASRGTANTEAFF.

By share, this clone counts as medium-sized. This chain uses TRBV7-9 with TRBJ1-5; possibly TRBD1 for D (5 bases). Germline loops: CDR1 SEHNR, CDR2 FQNEAQ (reference sequence). V lost 3 bases, J lost 5 bases, and 14 bases lay in between. The CDR3 has 15 amino acids. CDR3 residues: CASSFTGEPDQPQHF. The DNA for the CDR3 is TGTGCCAGCAGCTTTACGGGGGAGCCTGATCAGCCCCAGCATTTT.

This sequence joins TRBV9 and TRBJ2-3, with D hard to call. V was shortened by 0 bases and J by 6 bases, with 20 bases between the two germline ends. The V gene's germline CDR1 is SGDLS and CDR2 YYNGEE. The CDR3 runs to 17 residues. The CDR3: CASSVATADPDVDTQYF. The CDR3, as DNA: TGTGCCAGCAGCGTAGCTACTGCGGACCCCGATGTGGATACGCAGTATTTT.

The chain carries TRBV5-4 and TRBJ1-1, with D maybe TRBD1 (5 bases). Per germline, CDR1 SGHNT and CDR2 YYREEE (reference sequence). Trimming took 3 bases from V and 1 from J, leaving 7 bases between them. The CDR3 contains 13 residues. This CDR3 is CASSYDRNTEAFF. The CDR3 DNA sequence: TGTGCCAGCAGCTACGACAGGAACACTGAAGCTTTCTTT.

The chain uses TRBV28 and TRBJ2-7, with D unresolved. The CDR3 covers 11 residues. Trimming stripped 5 bases from V and 6 bases from J, with 8 bases between. The germline V gene has CDR1 MDHEN and CDR2 SYDVKM. CDR3 in amino acids: CASSTPSEQYF. The CDR3 DNA reads TGTGCCAGCAGTACTCCTAGCGAGCAGTACTTC.